Included here is one T cell receptor (beta chain) sequence, with context. This sample stems from a study of cytotoxic CD8 clonotypes in ibrutinib-treated CLL. Across the whole study: Of the patients, 11 were relapsed/refractory, roughly 15 treatment-naive and about 17 IGHV unmutated. Response specimens were obtained following a median treatment duration of roughly 12 months, with a range of 6 to 36.

Depth targeted 1 in 200,000 to 1 in 1 million T cells, averaging 10x coverage per clonotype. The protocol was immunoSEQ multiplex PCR, while the TCRdb copy is restricted to in-frame clones and leaves out a portion. The profile shows more than 200,000 clones, roughly 70% of them singletons. Germline V gene data show CDR1 as LGHNA and CDR2 as YSLEER. Trimming cost V 2 bases and J 6 bases; bases outside gene matches: 4. CDR3 length equals 13 residues. The sequence came from a human donor with chronic lymphocytic leukemia. The sequences come from PBMCs, collected after 24 months of ibrutinib treatment. The chain is built from TRBV4-3 and TRBJ2-7; 7 positions match TRBD1. The CDR3 spells CASSQHTGAEQYF. As DNA, the CDR3 is TGCGCCAGCAGCCAACATACAGGGGCCGAGCAGTACTTC.